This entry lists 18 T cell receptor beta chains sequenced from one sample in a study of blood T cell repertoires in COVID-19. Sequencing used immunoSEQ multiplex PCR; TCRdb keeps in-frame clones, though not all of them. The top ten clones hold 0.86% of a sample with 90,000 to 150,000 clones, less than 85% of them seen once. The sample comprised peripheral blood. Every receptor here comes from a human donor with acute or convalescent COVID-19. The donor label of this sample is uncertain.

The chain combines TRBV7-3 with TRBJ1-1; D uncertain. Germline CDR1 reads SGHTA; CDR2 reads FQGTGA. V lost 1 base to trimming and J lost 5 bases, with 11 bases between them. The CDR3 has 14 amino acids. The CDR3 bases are TGTGCCAGCAGCTTAAAAGGCGGTCAAACTGAAGCTTTCTTT. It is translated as CASSLKGGQTEAFF.

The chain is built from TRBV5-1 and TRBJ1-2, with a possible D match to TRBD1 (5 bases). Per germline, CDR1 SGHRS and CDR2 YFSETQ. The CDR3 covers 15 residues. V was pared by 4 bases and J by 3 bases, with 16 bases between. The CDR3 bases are TGCGCCAGCAGCGGGACTGGAAAGAGGGACTATGGCTACACCTTC. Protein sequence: CASSGTGKRDYGYTF.

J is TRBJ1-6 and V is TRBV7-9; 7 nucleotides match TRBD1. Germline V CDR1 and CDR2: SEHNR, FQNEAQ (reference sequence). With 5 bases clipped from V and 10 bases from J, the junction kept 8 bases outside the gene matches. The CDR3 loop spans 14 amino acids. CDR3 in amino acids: CASSLEQGWSPLHF. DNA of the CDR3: TGTGCCAGCAGCCTTGAACAGGGGTGGTCACCCCTCCACTTT.

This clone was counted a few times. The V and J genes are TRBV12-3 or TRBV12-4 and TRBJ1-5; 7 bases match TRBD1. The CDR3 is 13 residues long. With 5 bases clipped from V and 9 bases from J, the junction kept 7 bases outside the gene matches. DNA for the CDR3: TGTGCCAGCAGTATTACAGGGGTGCTGCCCCAGCATTTT. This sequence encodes CASSITGVLPQHF.

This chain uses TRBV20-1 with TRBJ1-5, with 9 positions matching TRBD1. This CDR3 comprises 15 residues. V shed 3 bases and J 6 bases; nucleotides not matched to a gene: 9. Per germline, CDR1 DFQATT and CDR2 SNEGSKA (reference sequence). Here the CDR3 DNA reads TGCAGTGCTAGTCGGGGGACAGGGTCTGGTCAGCCCCAGCATTTT. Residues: CSASRGTGSGQPQHF.

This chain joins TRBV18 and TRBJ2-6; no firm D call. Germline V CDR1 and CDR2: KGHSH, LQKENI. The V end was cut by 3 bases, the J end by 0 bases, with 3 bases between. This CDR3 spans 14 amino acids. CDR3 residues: CASSPSSGANVLTF. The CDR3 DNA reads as TGTGCCAGCTCACCGAGCTCTGGGGCCAACGTCCTGACTTTC. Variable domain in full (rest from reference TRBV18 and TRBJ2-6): NAGVMQNPRHLVRRRGQEARLRCSPMKGHSHVYWYRQLPEEGLKFMVYLQKENIIDESGMPKERFSAEFPKEGPSILRIQQVVRGDSAAYFCASSPSSGANVLTFGAGSRLTVL.

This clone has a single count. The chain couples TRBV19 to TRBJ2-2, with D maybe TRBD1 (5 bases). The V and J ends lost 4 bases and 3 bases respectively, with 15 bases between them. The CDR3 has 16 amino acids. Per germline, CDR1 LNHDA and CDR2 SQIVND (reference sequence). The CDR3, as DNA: TGTGCCAGTAGTAACCCCTTCAGGGATTACACCGGGGAGCTGTTTTTT. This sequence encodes CASSNPFRDYTGELFF. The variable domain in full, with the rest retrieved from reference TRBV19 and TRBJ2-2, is DGGITQSPKYLFRKEGQNVTLSCEQNLNHDAMYWYRQDPGQGLRLIYYSQIVNDFQKGDIAEGYSVSREKKESFPLTVTSAQKNPTAFYLCASSNPFRDYTGELFFGEGSRLTVL.

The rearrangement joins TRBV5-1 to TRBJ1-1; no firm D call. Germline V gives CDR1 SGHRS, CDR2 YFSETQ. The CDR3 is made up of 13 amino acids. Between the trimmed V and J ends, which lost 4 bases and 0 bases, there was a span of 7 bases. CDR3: CASSQDMNTEAFF. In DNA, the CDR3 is TGCGCCAGCAGCCAAGACATGAACACTGAAGCTTTCTTT.

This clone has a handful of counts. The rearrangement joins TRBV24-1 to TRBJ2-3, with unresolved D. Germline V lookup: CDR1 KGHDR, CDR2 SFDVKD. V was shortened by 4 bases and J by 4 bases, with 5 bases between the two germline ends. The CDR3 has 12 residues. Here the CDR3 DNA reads TGTGCCACCAGTGAACTTTCAGATACGCAGTATTTT. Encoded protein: CATSELSDTQYF.

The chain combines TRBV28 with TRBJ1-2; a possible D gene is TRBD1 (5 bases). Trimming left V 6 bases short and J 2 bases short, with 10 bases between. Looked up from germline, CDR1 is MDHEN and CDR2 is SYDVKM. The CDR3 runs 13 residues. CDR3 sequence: CASRRGVNYGYTF. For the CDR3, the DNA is TGTGCCAGCAGACGGGGGGTAAACTATGGCTACACCTTC.

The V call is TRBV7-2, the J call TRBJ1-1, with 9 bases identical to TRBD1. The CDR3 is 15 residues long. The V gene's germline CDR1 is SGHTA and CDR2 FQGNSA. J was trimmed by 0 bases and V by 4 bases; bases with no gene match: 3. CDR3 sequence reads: CASSSQGALNTEAFF. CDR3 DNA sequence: TGTGCCAGCAGCTCACAGGGGGCTCTGAACACTGAAGCTTTCTTT.

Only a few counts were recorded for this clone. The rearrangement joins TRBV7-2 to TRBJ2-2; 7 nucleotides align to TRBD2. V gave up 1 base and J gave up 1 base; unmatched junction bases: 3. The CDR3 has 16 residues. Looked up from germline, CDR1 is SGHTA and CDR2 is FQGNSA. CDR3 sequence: CASSLGSGQNTGELFF. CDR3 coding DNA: TGTGCCAGCAGCTTAGGTAGCGGGCAGAACACCGGGGAGCTGTTTTTT.

The CDR3 sequence: CASSLTGVQETQYF. As DNA, the CDR3 is TGTGCCAGCTCACTCACGGGAGTTCAAGAGACCCAGTACTTC. The genes are TRBV18 and TRBJ2-5, with D possibly being TRBD2 (6 bases). With 4 bases removed from V and 2 bases from J, the gap between germline ends came to 11 bases. The germline gives CDR1 KGHSH, CDR2 LQKENI. The length of the CDR3 is 14 residues.

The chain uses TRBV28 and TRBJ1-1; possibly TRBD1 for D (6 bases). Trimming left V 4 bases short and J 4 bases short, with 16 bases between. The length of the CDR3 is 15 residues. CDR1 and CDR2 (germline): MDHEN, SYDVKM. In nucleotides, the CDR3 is TGTGCCAGCAGTTCCCCAGGGGAGGGGAGCACTGAAGCTTTCTTT. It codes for CASSSPGEGSTEAFF. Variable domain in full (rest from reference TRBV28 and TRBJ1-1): DVKVTQSSRYLVKRTGEKVFLECVQDMDHENMFWYRQDPGLGLRLIYFSYDVKMKEKGDIPEGYSVSREKKERFSLILESASTNQTSMYLCASSSPGEGSTEAFFGQGTRLTVV.

CDR3 sequence: CASSETGTDTQYF. Written as DNA, the CDR3 is TGCGCCAGCAGTGAGACGGGGACAGATACGCAGTATTTT. This chain links TRBV10-1 with TRBJ2-3, with D perhaps TRBD2 (5 bases). There are 13 residues in the CDR3. The V end was cut by 2 bases, the J end by 3 bases, with 6 bases between. The germline V gene has CDR1 WNHNN and CDR2 SYGVQD (reference sequence).

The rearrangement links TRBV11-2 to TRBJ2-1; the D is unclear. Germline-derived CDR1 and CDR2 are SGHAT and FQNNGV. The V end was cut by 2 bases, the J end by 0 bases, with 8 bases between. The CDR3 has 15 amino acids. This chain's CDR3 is CASSLILSSYNEQFF. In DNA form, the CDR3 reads TGTGCCAGCAGCTTAATTCTGAGCTCCTACAATGAGCAGTTCTTC.

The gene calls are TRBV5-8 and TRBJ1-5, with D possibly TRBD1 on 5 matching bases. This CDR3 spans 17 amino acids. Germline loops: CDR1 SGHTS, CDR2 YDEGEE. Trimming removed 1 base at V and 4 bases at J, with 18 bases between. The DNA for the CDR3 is TGTGCCAGCAGCTTGTGGAGGGGAAGTAGTGGTAATCAGCCCCAGCATTTT. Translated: CASSLWRGSSGNQPQHF.

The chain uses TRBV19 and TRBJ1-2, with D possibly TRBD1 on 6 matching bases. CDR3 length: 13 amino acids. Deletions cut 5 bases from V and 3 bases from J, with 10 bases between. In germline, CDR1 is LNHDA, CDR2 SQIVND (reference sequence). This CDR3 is CASSQQGYYGYTF. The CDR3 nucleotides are TGTGCCAGTAGTCAACAGGGATACTATGGCTACACCTTC.